Following are 6 T cell receptor beta chains from one sample sequenced in a study of shared clonotypes between healthy human individuals. Repertoires were generated with immunoSEQ multiplex PCR, while TCRdb's copy carries only in-frame clones and drops some. Seen here are about 2,200,000 clones, about 92% observed once, and the top ten hold 1.5% to 2%. CD8 cells regarded as naive lacked CD45RO, were positively chosen for CCR7, and omitted terminally differentiated effector memory CD45RA+ cells. The specimen sequenced was naive CD8+ T cells from PBMCs. These receptors originate from a man between 18 and 29 years old in good health. Some clones in this sample may be carry-over from other donors' samples.

The chain has TRBV27 and TRBJ1-6; the D is unclear. The germline V gene encodes CDR1 MNHEY and CDR2 SMNVEV (reference sequence). V was shortened by 2 bases and J by 7 bases, with 15 bases between the two germline ends. This CDR3 is 16 amino acids long. The CDR3 sequence: CASSLLRTGLNSPLHF. The CDR3, as DNA: TGTGCCAGCAGTTTACTAAGAACTGGGTTAAATTCACCCCTCCACTTT.

This clone has just one count. J is TRBJ2-7 and V is TRBV27, with D perhaps being TRBD1 or TRBD2 (5 bases each). The CDR3 consists of 15 residues. V gave up 5 bases and J gave up 2 bases, with 16 bases separating them. Germline V lookup: CDR1 MNHEY, CDR2 SMNVEV (reference sequence). CDR3 sequence (DNA): TGTGCCAGCAGTACAGGACCGGGAACCCCCTACGAGCAGTACTTC. This codes for CASSTGPGTPYEQYF.

The chain has TRBV27 and TRBJ2-7, with TRBD1 identical over 9 bases. This CDR3 has 16 amino acids. Losses at the gene ends were 2 bases for V and 4 bases for J; bases not matched to a gene: 9. The germline V gene has CDR1 MNHEY and CDR2 SMNVEV (reference sequence). The CDR3 is CASSLEGQGSIYEQYF. CDR3 sequence (DNA): TGTGCCAGCAGTTTAGAGGGACAGGGATCCATTTACGAGCAGTACTTC.

In nucleotides, the CDR3 is TGTGCCAGCAGCTTAGGCGGGAGGGTAGAGACCCAGTACTTC. It encodes CASSLGGRVETQYF. The chain employs TRBV13 and TRBJ2-5; 8 bases line up with TRBD2. V was clipped by 0 bases and J by 4 bases; unmatched bases: 1. The germline CDR1 and CDR2 sequences are PRHDT and FYEKMQ (reference sequence). The CDR3 runs to 14 residues.

The DNA for the CDR3 is TGTGCCAGCAGAGATCACGAGGGTAATTGGCATGGCTACACCTTC. As protein: CASRDHEGNWHGYTF. The chain uses TRBV5-4 and TRBJ1-2; D is unresolved. CDR1 and CDR2 (germline): SGHNT, YYREEE (reference sequence). The CDR3 length is 15 residues. With 5 bases removed from V and 6 bases from J, the gap between germline ends came to 20 bases.

This chain links TRBV9 with TRBJ1-3; a weak D match, TRBD1 (5 bases). The CDR3 loop spans 14 amino acids. The V gene lost 4 bases and the J gene lost 2 bases, with 10 bases spanning the gap. Germline V gene lookup returns CDR1 SGDLS and CDR2 YYNGEE. The DNA for the CDR3 is TGTGCCAGCAGCCCCGGGGGTACTGGAAACACCATATATTTT. Residues: CASSPGGTGNTIYF. Variable domain in full (rest from reference TRBV9 and TRBJ1-3): DSGVTQTPKHLITATGQRVTLRCSPRSGDLSVYWYQQSLDQGLQFLIQYYNGEERAKGNILERFSAQQFPDLHSELNLSSLELGDSALYFCASSPGGTGNTIYFGEGSWLTVV.